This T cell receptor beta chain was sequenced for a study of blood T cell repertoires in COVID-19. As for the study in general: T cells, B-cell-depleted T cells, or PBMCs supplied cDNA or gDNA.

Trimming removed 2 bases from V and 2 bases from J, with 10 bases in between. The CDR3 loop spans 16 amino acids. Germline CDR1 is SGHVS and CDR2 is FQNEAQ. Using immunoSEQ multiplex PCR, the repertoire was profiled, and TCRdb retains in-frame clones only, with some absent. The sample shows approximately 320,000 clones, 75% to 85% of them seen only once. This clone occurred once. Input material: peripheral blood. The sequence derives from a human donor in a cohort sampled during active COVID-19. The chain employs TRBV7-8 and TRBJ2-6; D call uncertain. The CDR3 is CASSLRGSPGANVLTF. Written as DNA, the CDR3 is TGTGCCAGCAGCTTAAGAGGCAGTCCTGGGGCCAACGTCCTGACTTTC.